This T cell receptor (beta chain) was identified during a study of T cell changes during pregnancy in multiple sclerosis. This CDR3 region has 18 residues. V lost 5 bases to trimming and J lost 1 base; unmatched junction nucleotides: 13. Germline lookup yields CDR1 SGHAT and CDR2 FQDESV (reference sequence). The assay was immunoSEQ multiplex PCR, and TCRdb's table has in-frame clones only and misses some. The sample has roughly 40,000 clones, roughly 90% seen once. The rearrangement uses TRBV11-1 and TRBJ2-4; 8 positions match TRBD2. The clonotype originates from a female donor with multiple sclerosis, enrolled in a pregnancy study. This material consisted of CD4+ T cells from peripheral blood mononuclear cells, taken in the third trimester of pregnancy. The CDR3 sequence: CASSPSGRGVLAKNIQYF. CDR3 sequence (DNA): TGTGCCAGCAGCCCGAGCGGGAGAGGGGTTTTGGCCAAAAACATTCAGTACTTC.